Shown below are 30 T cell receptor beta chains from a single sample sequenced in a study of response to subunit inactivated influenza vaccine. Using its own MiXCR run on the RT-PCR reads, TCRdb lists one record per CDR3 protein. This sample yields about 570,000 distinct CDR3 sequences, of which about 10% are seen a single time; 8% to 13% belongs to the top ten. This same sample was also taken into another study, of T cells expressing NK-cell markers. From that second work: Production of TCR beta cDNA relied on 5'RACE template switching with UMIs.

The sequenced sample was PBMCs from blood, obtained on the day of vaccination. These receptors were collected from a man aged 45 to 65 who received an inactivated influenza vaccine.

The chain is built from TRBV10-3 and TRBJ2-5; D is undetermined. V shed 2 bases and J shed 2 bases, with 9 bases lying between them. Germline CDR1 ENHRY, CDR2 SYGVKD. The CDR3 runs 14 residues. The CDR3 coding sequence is TGTGCCATCAGTGAGGCGGCCAGTCAAGAGACCCAGTACTTC. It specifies CAISEAASQETQYF.

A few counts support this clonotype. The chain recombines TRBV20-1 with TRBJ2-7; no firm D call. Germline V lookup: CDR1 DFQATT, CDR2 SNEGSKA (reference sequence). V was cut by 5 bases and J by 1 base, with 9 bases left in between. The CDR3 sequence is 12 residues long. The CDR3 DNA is TGCAGTGCTCGGTCAACATCCTACGAGCAGTACTTC. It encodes CSARSTSYEQYF.

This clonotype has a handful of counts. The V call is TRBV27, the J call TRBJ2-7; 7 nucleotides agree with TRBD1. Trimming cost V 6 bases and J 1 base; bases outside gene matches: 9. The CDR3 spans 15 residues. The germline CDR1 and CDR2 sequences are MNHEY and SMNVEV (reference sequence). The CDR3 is CASSQGTEMSYEQYF. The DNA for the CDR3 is TGTGCCAGCAGCCAGGGGACAGAGATGTCCTACGAGCAGTACTTC.

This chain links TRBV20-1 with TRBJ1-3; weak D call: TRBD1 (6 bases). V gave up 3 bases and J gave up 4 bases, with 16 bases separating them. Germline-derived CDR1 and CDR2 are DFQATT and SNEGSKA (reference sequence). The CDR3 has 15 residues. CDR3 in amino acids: CSARISGALGNTIYF. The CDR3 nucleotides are TGCAGTGCTAGGATTTCAGGGGCTTTGGGAAACACCATATATTTT.

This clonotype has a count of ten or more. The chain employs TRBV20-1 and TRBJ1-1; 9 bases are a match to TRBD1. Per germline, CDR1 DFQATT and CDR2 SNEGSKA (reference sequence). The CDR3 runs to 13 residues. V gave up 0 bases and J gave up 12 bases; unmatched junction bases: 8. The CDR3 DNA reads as TGCAGTGCTAGAGAAGAGGGACAGGGCGGGACTTTCTTT. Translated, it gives CSAREEGQGGTFF.

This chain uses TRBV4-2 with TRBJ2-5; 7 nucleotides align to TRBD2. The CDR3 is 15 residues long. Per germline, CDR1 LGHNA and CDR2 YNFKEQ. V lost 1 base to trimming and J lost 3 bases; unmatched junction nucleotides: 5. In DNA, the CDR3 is TGTGCCAGCAGCCAAGTTTACGCGGGGGAAGAGACCCAGTACTTC. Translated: CASSQVYAGEETQYF.

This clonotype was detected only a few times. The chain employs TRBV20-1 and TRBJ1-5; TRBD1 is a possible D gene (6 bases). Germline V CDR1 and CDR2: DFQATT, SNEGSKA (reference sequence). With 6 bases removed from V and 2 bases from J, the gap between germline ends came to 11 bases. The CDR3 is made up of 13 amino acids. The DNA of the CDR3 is TGCAGTGCGGGCGGGGGCGGCAATCAGCCCCAGCATTTT. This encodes CSAGGGGNQPQHF.

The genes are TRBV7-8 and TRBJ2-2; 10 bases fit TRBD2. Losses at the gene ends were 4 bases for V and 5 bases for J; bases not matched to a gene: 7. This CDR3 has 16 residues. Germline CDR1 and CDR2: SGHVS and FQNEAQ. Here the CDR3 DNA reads TGTGCCAGCAGCTCCACTAGCGGGGTTACGACCGGGGAGCTGTTTTTT. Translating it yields CASSSTSGVTTGELFF.

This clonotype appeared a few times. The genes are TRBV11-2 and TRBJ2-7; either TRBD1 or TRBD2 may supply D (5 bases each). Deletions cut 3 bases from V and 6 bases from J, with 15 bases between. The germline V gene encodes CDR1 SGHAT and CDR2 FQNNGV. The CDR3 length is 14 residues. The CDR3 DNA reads TGTGCCAGCAGCTTTAATGAGGGGACGGGCGAGCAGTACTTC. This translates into CASSFNEGTGEQYF.

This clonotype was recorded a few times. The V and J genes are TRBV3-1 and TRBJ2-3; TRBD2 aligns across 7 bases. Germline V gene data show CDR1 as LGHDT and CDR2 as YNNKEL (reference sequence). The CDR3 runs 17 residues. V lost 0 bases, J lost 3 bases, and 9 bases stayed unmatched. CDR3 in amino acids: CASSQDLAGVTTDTQYF. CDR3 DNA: TGTGCCAGCAGCCAAGATCTGGCGGGGGTAACGACAGATACGCAGTATTTT.

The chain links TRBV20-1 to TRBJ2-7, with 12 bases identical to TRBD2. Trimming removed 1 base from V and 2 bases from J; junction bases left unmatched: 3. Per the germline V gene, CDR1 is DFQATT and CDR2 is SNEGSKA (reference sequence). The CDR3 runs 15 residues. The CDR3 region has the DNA TGCAGTGCTAGAGGGACTAGCGGGGCTACCTACGAGCAGTACTTC. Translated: CSARGTSGATYEQYF.

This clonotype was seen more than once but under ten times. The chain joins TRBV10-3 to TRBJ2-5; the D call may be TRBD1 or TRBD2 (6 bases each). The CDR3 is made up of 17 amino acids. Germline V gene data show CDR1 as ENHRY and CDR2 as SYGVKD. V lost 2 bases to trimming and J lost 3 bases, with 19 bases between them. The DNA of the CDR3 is TGTGCCATCAGTGAGAGGGGGGCTTTATTCTCGGAAGAGACCCAGTACTTC. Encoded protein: CAISERGALFSEETQYF.

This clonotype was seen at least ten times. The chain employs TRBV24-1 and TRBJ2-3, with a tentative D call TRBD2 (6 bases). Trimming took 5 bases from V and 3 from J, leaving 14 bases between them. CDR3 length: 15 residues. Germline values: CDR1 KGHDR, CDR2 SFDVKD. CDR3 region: CATSAAGRLTDTQYF. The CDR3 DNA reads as TGTGCCACCAGTGCCGCGGGACGATTGACAGATACGCAGTATTTT.

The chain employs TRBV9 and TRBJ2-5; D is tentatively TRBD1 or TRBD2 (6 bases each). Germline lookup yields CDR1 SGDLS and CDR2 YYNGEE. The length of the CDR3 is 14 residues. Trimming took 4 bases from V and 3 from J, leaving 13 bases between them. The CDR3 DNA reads TGTGCCAGCAGCCCTACAGGGAGGAAAGAGACCCAGTACTTC. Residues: CASSPTGRKETQYF.

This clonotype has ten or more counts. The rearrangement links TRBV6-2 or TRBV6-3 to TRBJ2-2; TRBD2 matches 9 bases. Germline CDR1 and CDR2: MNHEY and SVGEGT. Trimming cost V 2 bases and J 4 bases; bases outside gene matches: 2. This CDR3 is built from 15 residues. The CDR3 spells CASSYSGGITGELFF. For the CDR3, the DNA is TGTGCCAGCAGTTACAGCGGGGGGATCACCGGGGAGCTGTTTTTT.

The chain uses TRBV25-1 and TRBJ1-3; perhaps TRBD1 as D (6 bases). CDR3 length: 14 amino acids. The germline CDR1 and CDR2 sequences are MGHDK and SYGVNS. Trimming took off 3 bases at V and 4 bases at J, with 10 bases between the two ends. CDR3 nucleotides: TGTGCCAGCAGTGATGGGGGGCACGGAAACACCATATATTTT. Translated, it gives CASSDGGHGNTIYF. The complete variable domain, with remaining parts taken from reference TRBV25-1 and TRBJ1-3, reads EADIYQTPRYLVIGTGKKITLECSQTMGHDKMYWYQQDPGMELHLIHYSYGVNSTEKGDLSSESTVSRIRTEHFPLTLESARPSHTSQYLCASSDGGHGNTIYFGEGSWLTVV.

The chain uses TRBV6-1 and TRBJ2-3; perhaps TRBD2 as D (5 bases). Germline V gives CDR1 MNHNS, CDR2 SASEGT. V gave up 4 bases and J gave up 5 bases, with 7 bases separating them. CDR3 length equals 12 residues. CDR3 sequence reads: CASSAGRDTQYF. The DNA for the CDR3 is TGTGCCAGCAGTGCGGGGAGAGATACGCAGTATTTT.

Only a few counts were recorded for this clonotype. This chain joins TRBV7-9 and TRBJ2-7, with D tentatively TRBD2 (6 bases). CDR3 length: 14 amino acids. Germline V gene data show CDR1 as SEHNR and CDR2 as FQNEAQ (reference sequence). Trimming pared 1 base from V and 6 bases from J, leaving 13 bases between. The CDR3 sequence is CASSLEGGLSEQYF. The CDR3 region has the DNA TGTGCCAGCAGCTTAGAAGGAGGGTTAAGCGAGCAGTACTTC. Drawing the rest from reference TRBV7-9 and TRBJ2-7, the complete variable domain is DTGVSQNPRHKITKRGQNVTFRCDPISEHNRLYWYRQTLGQGPEFLTYFQNEAQLEKSRLLSDRFSAERPKGSFSTLEIQRTEQGDSAMYLCASSLEGGLSEQYFGPGTRLTVT.

The CDR3 protein is CASSLATGSNEKLFF. The CDR3 DNA is TGTGCCAGCAGCTTAGCGACAGGGAGTAATGAAAAACTGTTTTTT. J is TRBJ1-4 and V is TRBV7-2; 7 nucleotides line up with TRBD1. The CDR3 totals 15 residues. CDR1 is SGHTA, CDR2 FQGNSA, per germline. Trimming cost V 0 bases and J 4 bases; bases outside gene matches: 2.

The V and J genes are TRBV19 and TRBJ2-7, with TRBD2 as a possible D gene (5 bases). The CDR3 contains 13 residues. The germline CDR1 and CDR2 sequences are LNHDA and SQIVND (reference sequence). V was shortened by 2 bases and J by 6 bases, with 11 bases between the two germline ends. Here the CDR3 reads CASSIRDSLEQYF. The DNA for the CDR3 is TGTGCCAGTAGTATACGGGATTCGCTCGAGCAGTACTTC.

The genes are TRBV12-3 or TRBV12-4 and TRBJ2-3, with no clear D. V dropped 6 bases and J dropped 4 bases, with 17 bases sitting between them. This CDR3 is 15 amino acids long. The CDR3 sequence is CASRPGALPADTQYF. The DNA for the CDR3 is TGTGCCAGCAGACCGGGCGCCTTACCGGCAGATACGCAGTATTTT.

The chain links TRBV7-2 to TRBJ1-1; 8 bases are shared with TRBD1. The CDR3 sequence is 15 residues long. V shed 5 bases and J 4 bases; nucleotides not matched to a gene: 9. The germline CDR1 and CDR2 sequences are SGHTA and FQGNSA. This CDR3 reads CASSRTGRMATEAFF. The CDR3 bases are TGTGCCAGCAGCAGGACAGGGCGCATGGCCACTGAAGCTTTCTTT.

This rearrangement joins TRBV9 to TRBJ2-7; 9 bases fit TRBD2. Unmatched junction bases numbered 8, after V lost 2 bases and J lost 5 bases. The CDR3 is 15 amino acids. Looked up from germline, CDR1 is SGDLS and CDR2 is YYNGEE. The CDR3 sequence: CASSVFSGRGDEQYF. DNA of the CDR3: TGTGCCAGCAGCGTTTTTAGCGGGAGAGGAGACGAGCAGTACTTC.

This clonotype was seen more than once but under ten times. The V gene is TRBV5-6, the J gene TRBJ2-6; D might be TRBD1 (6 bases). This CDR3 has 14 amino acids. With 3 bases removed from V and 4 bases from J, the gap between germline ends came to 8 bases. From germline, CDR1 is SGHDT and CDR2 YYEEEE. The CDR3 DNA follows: TGTGCCAGCAGCTGGGGGCTAGGGGCCAACGTCCTGACTTTC. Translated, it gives CASSWGLGANVLTF.

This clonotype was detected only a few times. DNA for the CDR3: TGTGCCAGCAGCTATGGCGGGGGGGTTGGAGATACGCAGTATTTT. Encoded protein: CASSYGGGVGDTQYF. V and J are TRBV7-2 and TRBJ2-3, with 9 bases that match TRBD2. The V segment lost 4 bases and the J segment 5 bases; nucleotides outside the gene matches: 7. CDR3 length equals 15 residues. Germline V CDR1 and CDR2: SGHTA, FQGNSA.

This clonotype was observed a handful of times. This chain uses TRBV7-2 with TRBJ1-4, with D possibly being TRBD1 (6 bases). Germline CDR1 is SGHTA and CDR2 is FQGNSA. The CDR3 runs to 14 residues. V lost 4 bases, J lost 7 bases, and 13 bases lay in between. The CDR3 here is CASSSMQGSEKLFF. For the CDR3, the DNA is TGTGCCAGCAGCTCAATGCAGGGGTCTGAAAAACTGTTTTTT.

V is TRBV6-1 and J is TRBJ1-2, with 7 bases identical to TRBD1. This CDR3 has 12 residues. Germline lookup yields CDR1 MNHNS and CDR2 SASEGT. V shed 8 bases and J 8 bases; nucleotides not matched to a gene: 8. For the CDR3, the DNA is TGTGCCAGCCGACAGGGCGGCGGGGGCTACACCTTC. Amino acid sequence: CASRQGGGGYTF.

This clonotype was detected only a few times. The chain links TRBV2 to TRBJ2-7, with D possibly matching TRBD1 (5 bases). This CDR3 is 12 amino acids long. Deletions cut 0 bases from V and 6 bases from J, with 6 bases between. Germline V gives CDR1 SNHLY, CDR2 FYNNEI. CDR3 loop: CASSEARVEQYF. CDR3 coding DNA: TGTGCCAGCAGTGAAGCCAGGGTCGAGCAGTACTTC.

The CDR3 DNA sequence: TGTGCCAGCAGCTTCCTATTGGTGAACACCGGGGAGCTGTTTTTT. Amino acid sequence: CASSFLLVNTGELFF. The chain has TRBV7-9 and TRBJ2-2; D gene ambiguous. Germline CDR1 and CDR2: SEHNR and FQNEAQ (reference sequence). This CDR3 region has 15 residues. Trimming stripped 3 bases from V and 1 base from J, with 9 bases between.

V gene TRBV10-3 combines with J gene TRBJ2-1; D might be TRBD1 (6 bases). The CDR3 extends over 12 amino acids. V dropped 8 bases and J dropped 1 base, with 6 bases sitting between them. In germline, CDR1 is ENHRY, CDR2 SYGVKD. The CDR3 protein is CAIGQSYNEQFF. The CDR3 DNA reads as TGTGCCATCGGACAGTCCTACAATGAGCAGTTCTTC.